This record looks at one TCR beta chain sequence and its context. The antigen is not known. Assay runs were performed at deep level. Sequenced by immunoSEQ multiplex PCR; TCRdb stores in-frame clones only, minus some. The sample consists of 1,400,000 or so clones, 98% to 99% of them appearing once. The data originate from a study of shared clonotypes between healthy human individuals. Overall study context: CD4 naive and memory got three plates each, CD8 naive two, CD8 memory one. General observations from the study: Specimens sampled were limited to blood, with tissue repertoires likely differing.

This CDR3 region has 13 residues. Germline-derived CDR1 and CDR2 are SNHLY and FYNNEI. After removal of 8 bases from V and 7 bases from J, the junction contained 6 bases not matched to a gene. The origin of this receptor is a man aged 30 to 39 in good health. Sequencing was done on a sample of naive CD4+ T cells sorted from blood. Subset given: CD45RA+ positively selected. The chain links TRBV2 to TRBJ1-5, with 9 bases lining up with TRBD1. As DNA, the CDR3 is TGTGCCAGCTGCCGGGACAGGGTACAGCCCCAGCATTTT. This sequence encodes CASCRDRVQPQHF.